These T cell receptor beta chains were read from a single sample in a study of blood T cell repertoires in COVID-19. Sequencing used immunoSEQ multiplex PCR; TCRdb keeps in-frame clones, though not all of them. The table records about 150,000 clones, roughly 87% of them present only once. The source material was peripheral blood. The receptors were gathered from a woman aged 55 to 70 with active or convalescent COVID-19. Each CDR3 is given with its conserved first and last residue. D genes are given only for firm matches. Not every row has a clone size; where given, it reads once, few, many or a size class.

V	D	length	J	size	CDR3	DNA
TRBV5-1	.	15	TRBJ1-3	.	CASSFEQGQKNTIYF	TGCGCCAGCAGCTTCGAACAGGGACAAAAAAACACCATATATTTT
TRBV19	.	13	TRBJ1-2	.	CASNAGEFYGYTF	TGTGCCAGTAATGCGGGGGAGTTCTATGGCTACACCTTC
TRBV7-2	.	15	TRBJ2-7	few	CASSLKIGFSYEQYF	TGTGCCAGCAGCTTAAAAATCGGTTTCTCCTACGAGCAGTACTTC
TRBV5-5	TRBD2	15	TRBJ2-5	.	CASSQRGARVETQYF	TGTGCCAGCAGCCAGCGGGGGGCGCGGGTTGAGACCCAGTACTTC
TRBV18	TRBD1	13	TRBJ1-3	.	CASSPGQGDTIYF	TGTGCCAGCTCACCTGGACAGGGAGACACCATATATTTT
TRBV7-2	TRBD2	17	TRBJ2-2	few	CASSLSQRGWNTGELFF	TGTGCCAGCAGCTTATCCCAGCGGGGTTGGAACACCGGGGAGCTGTTTTTT
TRBV14	.	12	TRBJ1-2	.	CASSQDRVGYTF	TGTGCCAGCAGCCAAGATCGGGTTGGCTACACCTTC
TRBV5-1	TRBD1	12	TRBJ1-1	.	CASRVGQGQAFF	TGCGCCAGCAGGGTTGGACAGGGTCAAGCTTTCTTT
TRBV5-5	TRBD1	17	TRBJ2-7	once	CASSRNSGQGFPYEQYF	TGTGCCAGCAGCAGGAACTCAGGACAGGGTTTTCCCTACGAGCAGTACTTC
TRBV20-1	.	11	TRBJ2-3	.	CSASPLDTQYF	TGCAGTGCTAGTCCCTTAGATACGCAGTATTTT
TRBV5-5	.	15	TRBJ1-2	.	CASSQAGDSNYGYTF	TGTGCCAGCAGCCAGGCAGGGGATTCTAACTATGGCTACACCTTC
TRBV19	.	14	TRBJ1-5	.	CASYQGTSNQPQHF	TGTGCCAGTTATCAGGGGACTAGCAATCAGCCCCAGCATTTT
TRBV4-1	.	16	TRBJ1-1	.	CASSHYFGTPNTEAFF	TGCGCCAGCAGCCACTACTTCGGGACACCTAACACTGAAGCTTTCTTT
TRBV5-8	.	10	TRBJ2-1	.	CASSLDASFF	TGTGCCAGCAGCTTGGATGCCAGTTTCTTC
TRBV5-5	.	14	TRBJ2-6	.	CASNSGSGANVLTF	TGTGCCAGCAATAGTGGTTCCGGGGCCAACGTCCTGACTTTC
TRBV6-5	.	13	TRBJ1-1	few	CASSSGKNTEAFF	TGTGCCAGCAGTTCAGGAAAAAACACTGAAGCTTTCTTT
TRBV27	.	13	TRBJ2-6	.	CATTKTGANVLTF	TGTGCCACGACAAAAACTGGGGCCAACGTCCTGACTTTC
TRBV24-1	.	10	TRBJ1-1	.	CAPHTGEAFF	TGTGCCCCACACACAGGGGAAGCTTTCTTT
TRBV7-6	TRBD2	15	TRBJ2-5	.	CASSGTSGRRETQYF	TGTGCCAGCAGCGGGACTAGCGGGCGACGGGAGACCCAGTACTTC
TRBV6-5	.	13	TRBJ1-1	.	CASSSGGSTEAFF	TGTGCCAGCAGTAGTGGGGGGAGCACTGAAGCTTTCTTT
TRBV11-2	.	14	TRBJ2-2	.	CASSLSMTSGELFF	TGTGCCAGCAGCTTAAGTATGACTTCCGGGGAGCTGTTTTTT